Detailed here is one T cell receptor (beta chain). What it binds is unknown. Each CDR3 protein gets one entry after TCRdb re-called the 5' RACE reads with MiXCR. The sample has roughly 720,000 distinct CDR3 sequences, roughly 18% seen once. The CDR3 is 15 amino acids. Germline loops: CDR1 DFQATT, CDR2 SNEGSKA (reference sequence). The junction had 1 base not matched to a gene; V was cut back by 0 bases and J by 0 bases. This sample was included in a study of identical twins. Whole-study findings and limits: Out-of-frame alpha sequences shared by twins showed excess low generation probability.

This same sample was also taken into another study, of T cells expressing NK-cell markers. That work adds: Beta-chain profiling covered CD3+CD56+NKG2C+, CD3+CD56+NKG2C- and CD3+CD56-NKG2C+ sorted subsets. Eight donors were sequenced, seven testing HCMV-seropositive and one testing seronegative. Sorting of alpha-beta TCR T cells alone was achieved in several experiments with an anti-gamma-delta TCR antibody.

The clonotype originates from a woman younger than 30 in good health. The specimen was PBMCs. This rearrangement joins TRBV20-1 to TRBJ2-1, with 8 bases that match TRBD2. CDR3 coding DNA: TGCAGTGCTAGAGATAGCGGGAACTCCTACAATGAGCAGTTCTTC. Protein: CSARDSGNSYNEQFF.